This TCR beta chain was captured by sequencing in a study of blood T cell repertoires in COVID-19. Turning to the study itself: T cells, B-cell-depleted T cells, or PBMCs provided the cDNA or gDNA that served as material.

In this sample, this clone turned up once. Per the authors' pipeline: Scientists estimated how many nucleated cells there were by amplifying reference gene primers. Assay used: immunoSEQ multiplex PCR; TCRdb lists only in-frame clones, some missing. The DNA was the basis for D and trimming; V, J and clone size are from that table. Here the sample spans around 270,000 clones, approximately 92% being singletons. It was during active infection that Seattle patients were enrolled and then longitudinally followed. This sequence was found in a person aged 18 to 35 with COVID-19, enrolled during active disease. Sequencing used peripheral blood.

CDR3 in DNA: TGTGCCAGCAGCGTGCCCGACAACAACTATGAGCAGTTCTTC. Its protein is CASSVPDNNYEQFF. This chain connects TRBV9 to TRBJ2-1, with D hard to call. In germline, CDR1 is SGDLS, CDR2 YYNGEE. This CDR3 has 14 amino acids. Trimming took 2 bases from V and 8 from J, leaving 14 bases between them.